This TCR beta chain came from a study of blood T cell repertoires in COVID-19. Across the study: The origin of the acute and convalescent COVID-19 samples was the United States, Italy and Spain. The cDNA or gDNA used as material had been derived from T cells, B-cell-depleted T cells, or PBMCs.

CDR1 and CDR2 from the germline V gene are SGHTA and FQGNSA. The CDR3 loop spans 16 amino acids. Losses at the gene ends were 5 bases for V and 3 bases for J; bases not matched to a gene: 9. Original processing methods: Estimation of nucleated cell counts was performed using reference gene primer amplification. Profiled with immunoSEQ multiplex PCR; TCRdb holds only in-frame clones, not every one. For V, J and clone size, that table is used; D and trimming come from the DNA. The sample has over 150,000 clones, about three quarters seen once; the top ten hold roughly 8%. This clonotype was obtained from a man aged 55 to 70 with acute or convalescent COVID-19. The chain combines TRBV7-2 with TRBJ2-2, with 7 bases matching TRBD2. The sample consisted of peripheral blood. The CDR3 DNA sequence: TGTGCCAGCAGCACCGCCCTAGCGGTCTACACCGGGGAGCTGTTTTTT. Protein sequence: CASSTALAVYTGELFF.